The clone carrying this T cell receptor beta chain was seen a handful of times. The antigen is undetermined. The data derive from a study of T-cell reconstitution after alpha-beta-depleted transplantation in children. Study observations and caveats: Several patients had high TCRbeta diversity at day 60; it came from surviving recipient T cells and thymic progenitors. Expanded graft clones numbering several hundred reportedly gave rise to alpha-beta T cells about two months after transplant. Newly produced T cells mostly accounted for T-cell counts and diversity one year post-transplant.

Unique molecular identifiers were built into the TCRbeta library. Each CDR3 protein is one row after TCRdb ran MiXCR on the PCR reads. The repertoire holds approximately 980,000 distinct CDR3 sequences, with roughly 29% as singletons. Germline-derived CDR1 and CDR2 are SGHAT and FQDESV (reference sequence). The CDR3 totals 18 residues. The V end lost 4 bases, the J end lost 0 bases, and 20 bases lay between the germline ends. The sample here was PBMCs, mostly from graft donor cells, taken 360 days after TCRalphabeta/CD19-depleted stem cell transplant. The chain joins TRBV11-1 to TRBJ2-3; D not certain. This clonotype originated in a boy less than two years old who had a stem cell transplant for SCID, so the T cells may come from the graft donor. The CDR3 DNA follows: TGTGCCAGCAGCTCCAGAGGTTCGAGCCCCGCTAGCACAGATACGCAGTATTTT. Encoded protein: CASSSRGSSPASTDTQYF.